The 13 T cell receptor beta chains in this list originate from one sample, sequenced in a study of breast tumors, draining lymph nodes, adjacent tissues. TCRdb re-analysed the multiplex PCR reads in MiXCR, keeping a single row per CDR3 protein. The sample lists some 83,000 distinct CDR3 sequences; under 25% were seen once. Breast cancer patients provided tissue from their axillary draining lymph nodes. The source material was axillary lymph node tissue. The origin of the receptors is a female donor with breast cancer. Some clones in this sample may be carry-over from other donors' samples.

This clonotype came up many times. The CDR3 sequence is CSVAGTGGQPQHF. DNA of the CDR3: TGCAGCGTTGCGGGGACAGGGGGGCAGCCCCAGCATTTT. V usage is TRBV29-1 and J usage is TRBJ1-5; TRBD1 matches 11 bases. CDR3 length equals 13 residues. Germline assignment: CDR1 SQVTM and CDR2 ANQGSEA. J gave up 7 bases and V 4 bases, and 3 bases lay outside the gene matches.

This clonotype has ten or more counts. The chain couples TRBV29-1 to TRBJ1-6; D not certain. Trimming left V 5 bases short and J 6 bases short, with 11 bases between. Germline V lookup: CDR1 SQVTM, CDR2 ANQGSEA. The CDR3 totals 13 residues. CDR3 DNA sequence: TGCAGCGTTCGGAGTGCTCTTAATTCACCCCTCCACTTT. It yields the protein CSVRSALNSPLHF.

This clonotype came up many times. This chain joins TRBV6-1 and TRBJ1-4, with a weak D call TRBD1 (6 bases). The CDR3 runs 15 residues. Germline loops: CDR1 MNHNS, CDR2 SASEGT. V lost 4 bases and J 8 bases, leaving 17 bases between the germline ends. CDR3 sequence reads: CASSVVRGRGEKLFF. In nucleotides, the CDR3 is TGTGCCAGCAGTGTGGTTCGTGGCAGGGGAGAAAAACTGTTTTTT.

A word on this clonotype: This may arise from a read error, as a much more abundant clone is one base away. J is TRBJ2-2 and V is TRBV12-3 or TRBV12-4; TRBD1 or TRBD2 may be the D gene (6 bases each). V lost 8 bases to trimming and J lost 4 bases, with 14 bases between them. CDR3 length equals 14 residues. CDR3 loop: CASHRTAGTGELFF. The DNA for the CDR3 is TGTGCCAGCCATAGGACAGCGGGCACCGGGGAGCTGTTTTTT.

This clonotype was recorded many times. The J gene is TRBJ2-7, the V gene TRBV5-8, with D perhaps matching TRBD1 or TRBD2 (5 bases each). V dropped 3 bases and J dropped 6 bases, with 19 bases sitting between them. The CDR3 is 15 residues long. Germline values: CDR1 SGHTS, CDR2 YDEGEE. The CDR3 DNA reads as TGTGCCAGCAGCTCCAGCGGACCCTGGGGCTCCGAGCAGTACTTC. The encoded protein is CASSSSGPWGSEQYF.

This clonotype occurred a few times. This sequence joins TRBV2 and TRBJ2-4, with 7 bases matching TRBD1. CDR3 length: 16 amino acids. Trimming removed 3 bases from V and 2 bases from J; junction bases left unmatched: 7. Germline V gene sequence: CDR1 SNHLY, CDR2 FYNNEI. CDR3 sequence reads: CASSEEQGLSKNIQYF. In nucleotides, the CDR3 is TGTGCCAGCAGTGAGGAACAGGGGCTTTCCAAAAACATTCAGTACTTC.

This clonotype was recorded a few times. J is TRBJ1-2 and V is TRBV28, with TRBD1 matching 8 bases. The CDR3 has 12 residues. Germline V gives CDR1 MDHEN, CDR2 SYDVKM. Trimming cost V 6 bases and J 8 bases; bases outside gene matches: 5. The CDR3, as DNA: TGTGCCAGCAGCCCGGGACAGGACGGCTACACCTTC. Residues: CASSPGQDGYTF.

This clonotype occurred a few times. The chain joins TRBV4-3 to TRBJ2-1; TRBD2 matches 9 bases. CDR1 and CDR2 from the germline V gene are LGHNA and YSLEER. The CDR3 is 17 amino acids. The ends lost 0 bases at V and 7 bases at J; junction bases unmatched: 10. CDR3 sequence: CASSQDRGLAGANEQFF. The CDR3 nucleotides are TGCGCCAGCAGCCAAGATCGAGGATTAGCGGGAGCAAATGAGCAGTTCTTC.

In its sample, this clonotype was seen many times. V usage is TRBV7-9 and J usage is TRBJ2-1; no definite D call. V lost 6 bases to trimming and J lost 4 bases, with 10 bases between them. The CDR3 runs 13 residues. CDR1 and CDR2 (germline): SEHNR, FQNEAQ (reference sequence). DNA for the CDR3: TGTGCCAGCAGGCAGAACCCTTACAATGAGCAGTTCTTC. This translates into CASRQNPYNEQFF.

This clonotype has a count of ten or more. The V gene is TRBV9, the J gene TRBJ2-7; 12 positions match TRBD2. Germline V lookup: CDR1 SGDLS, CDR2 YYNGEE. The V segment lost 0 bases and the J segment 1 base; nucleotides outside the gene matches: 2. This CDR3 has 16 residues. The CDR3 bases are TGTGCCAGCAGCGTAGGGACTAGCGGGGTTTCCTACGAGCAGTACTTC. It translates to CASSVGTSGVSYEQYF.

In its sample, this clonotype was seen a few times. A much larger clonotype is one base distant, so this may be a read error. V and J are TRBV20-1 and TRBJ2-7; TRBD2 agrees at 10 bases. Germline lookup yields CDR1 DFQATT and CDR2 SNEGSKA (reference sequence). V was pared by 6 bases and J by 4 bases, with 9 bases of the junction left unmatched. The CDR3 totals 14 residues. The CDR3 sequence: CSATTGTSAYEQYF. In nucleotides, the CDR3 is TGCAGTGCCACCACCGGGACTAGCGCGTACGAGCAGTACTTC.

This clonotype was counted at least ten times. The V and J genes are TRBV20-1 and TRBJ1-2; TRBD1 matches at 11 bases. The length of the CDR3 is 15 residues. Germline V gene sequence: CDR1 DFQATT, CDR2 SNEGSKA (reference sequence). Unmatched junction bases numbered 10, after V lost 5 bases and J lost 5 bases. The CDR3 protein is CSAPPGTGGSYGYTF. In DNA, the CDR3 is TGCAGTGCTCCGCCCGGGACAGGGGGGTCTTATGGCTACACCTTC.

Turning to this clonotype: A read error is likely, as this CDR3 ends without the conserved phenylalanine or tryptophan. The chain employs TRBV2 and TRBJ1-2; possible D gene TRBD1, 5 bases. The germline V and J ends were trimmed by 5 bases and 1 base, with 14 bases remaining between them. CDR1 and CDR2 from the germline V gene are SNHLY and FYNNEI. The CDR3 has 15 amino acids. CDR3: CASSSTGSINYGYTS. The CDR3, as DNA: TGTGCCAGCAGTTCCACAGGATCTATTAACTATGGCTACACCTCC.